This T cell receptor (beta chain) comes out of a study of glioma-infiltrating T cells. Whole-study findings and limits: Non-neoplastic patients had below-expected tissue-blood divergence, while all gliomas exceeded expectation.

Trimming cost V 0 bases and J 7 bases, with 7 bases left between them. The CDR3 has 14 amino acids. Germline assignment: CDR1 SGHTA and CDR2 FQGNSA. Comments on this clonotype: Its matching antigen is unknown. This may be a read error, as it is one base from a much larger clone. The conserved phenylalanine or tryptophan normally closing the CDR3 is absent here, so this likely arose from a read error.

Using RNA template, CDR3s of TCR alpha and beta were amplified with iRepertoire arm-PCR. One-step reverse transcription and amplification started from around 100-400 ng of tissue mRNA or PBMC total RNA. From the multiplex PCR reads, TCRdb called clonotypes with MiXCR, one entry per CDR3 protein. The sample contains about 190,000 distinct CDR3 sequences, approximately 30% of which appear only once. The source of this sequence is a human donor with low-grade glioma or glioblastoma, undergoing nonglioma brain surgery, or in good health (not recorded which). The sequencing sample was made of glioma tissue, nonneoplastic brain tissue, or PBMCs (not recorded which). The rearrangement uses TRBV7-2 and TRBJ1-6; D unclear. DNA of the CDR3: TGTGCCAGCAGCTTAGCCGGGATCAATTCACCCCTCCACTCT. Protein sequence: CASSLAGINSPLHS.